A single sample is the source of the 21 T cell receptor beta chains below, sequenced in a study of human T cells and chemical hapten exposure. TCRdb reprocessed the RACE reads via MiXCR and lists one record per CDR3 protein. Among more than 75,000 distinct CDR3 sequences listed, about 8.7% were seen once. Specified time point: healthy volunteer bleed at 6 weeks. The study extracted total RNA from unfractionated whole blood. Material for sequencing was whole blood. Receptors originate from a male donor in good health. Some clones in this sample may be carry-over from other donors' samples.

This clonotype was observed many times. V usage is TRBV6-1 and J usage is TRBJ2-1; the match to TRBD2 covers 10 bases. V lost 6 bases and J lost 4; bases outside the gene matches: 3. CDR3 length equals 14 residues. Germline CDR1 reads MNHNS; CDR2 reads SASEGT. CDR3 nucleotides: TGTGCCAGCAGGGGGACTAGCGATTACAATGAGCAGTTCTTC. Translating gives CASRGTSDYNEQFF.

At least ten counts were recorded for this clonotype. This chain connects TRBV3-1 to TRBJ2-5; TRBD2 might be the D (6 bases). Trimming took 1 base from V and 9 from J, leaving 12 bases between them. This CDR3 spans 13 amino acids. The germline CDR1 and CDR2 sequences are LGHDT and YNNKEL (reference sequence). CDR3 bases: TGTGCCAGCAGCCAAGGCCCGGGGGAGGCCCAGTACTTC. Its translation: CASSQGPGEAQYF.

This chain connects TRBV6-2 or TRBV6-3 to TRBJ2-7; no clear D. V lost 0 bases, J lost 7 bases, and 4 bases lay in between. CDR3 length: 11 residues. Germline assignment: CDR1 MNHEY and CDR2 SVGEGT. The CDR3 loop reads CASSYSLEQYF. The CDR3 coding sequence is TGTGCCAGCAGTTACTCCCTGGAGCAGTACTTC.

V is TRBV7-2 and J is TRBJ2-1, with D perhaps being TRBD1 or TRBD2 (5 bases each). V lost 7 bases, J lost 2 bases, and 9 bases lay in between. From germline, CDR1 is SGHTA and CDR2 FQGNSA. CDR3 length: 13 residues. CDR3 DNA sequence: TGTGCCAGCAAAGGGGAGCCCTACAATGAGCAGTTCTTC. This gives the protein CASKGEPYNEQFF.

There are many counts of this clonotype. The chain employs TRBV20-1 and TRBJ1-6; 8 nucleotides line up with TRBD1. The germline gives CDR1 DFQATT, CDR2 SNEGSKA (reference sequence). The CDR3 sequence is 15 residues long. Germline trimming cut 4 bases from V and 9 bases from J; bases unmatched to any gene: 11. The CDR3 here is CSATAVTGAASPLHF. CDR3 bases: TGCAGTGCTACCGCCGTGACAGGGGCGGCTTCACCCCTCCACTTT.

This clonotype appeared a few times. The gene calls are TRBV12-3 or TRBV12-4 and TRBJ2-1; tentative D call: TRBD1 (5 bases). The CDR3 has 16 residues. The V end was cut by 6 bases, the J end by 0 bases, with 15 bases between. This chain's CDR3 is CASRPRGSSSYNEQFF. The CDR3, as DNA: TGTGCCAGCAGGCCTAGGGGTTCTAGCTCCTACAATGAGCAGTTCTTC.

This clonotype was found many times. This chain connects TRBV11-2 to TRBJ1-2; TRBD1 agrees at 12 bases. The junction had 9 bases not matched to a gene; V was cut back by 4 bases and J by 0 bases. Per germline, CDR1 SGHAT and CDR2 FQNNGV. This CDR3 is built from 18 residues. The CDR3 protein is CASSSRDRGRIANYGYTF. CDR3 coding DNA: TGTGCCAGCAGCTCCCGGGACAGGGGGCGGATAGCTAACTATGGCTACACCTTC.

In this sample, this clonotype turned up a few times. The chain recombines TRBV6-5 with TRBJ2-3; the match to TRBD2 covers 12 bases. The trim removed 6 bases at V and 4 bases at J, leaving 2 bases unmatched. The CDR3 runs 14 residues. Germline values: CDR1 MNHEY, CDR2 SVGAGI. CDR3 DNA: TGTGCCAGCAGCGCTAGCGGGGGGGCAGATACGCAGTATTTT. Its translation: CASSASGGADTQYF.

V is TRBV10-3 and J is TRBJ2-1, with D unresolved. CDR1 is ENHRY and CDR2 is SYGVKD in the germline V gene. CDR3 length: 11 residues. Trimming took 1 base from V and 6 from J, leaving 1 base between them. The CDR3 nucleotides read TGTGCCATCAGTGAGTTCAATGAGCAGTTCTTC. It yields the protein CAISEFNEQFF.

This clonotype was counted many times. This chain's CDR3 is CSARRVIYNEQFF. DNA of the CDR3: TGCAGTGCCCGGCGGGTGATATACAATGAGCAGTTCTTC. The genes are TRBV20-1 and TRBJ2-1, with D possibly TRBD2 on 5 matching bases. The germline gives CDR1 DFQATT, CDR2 SNEGSKA (reference sequence). V was trimmed by 6 bases and J by 4 bases, leaving 13 bases between them. This CDR3 region has 13 residues.

This clonotype was detected many times. The rearrangement links TRBV12-3 or TRBV12-4 to TRBJ2-5; D is undetermined. This CDR3 comprises 17 residues. Trimming took 1 base from V and 1 from J, leaving 16 bases between them. DNA of the CDR3: TGTGCCAGCAGTTTAGTGGGCAAATCGAGTCCCCAAGAGACCCAGTACTTC. Translated, it gives CASSLVGKSSPQETQYF.

This clonotype was picked up a small number of times. This chain's CDR3 is CASSQDFRTGGIYEQYF. CDR3 in DNA: TGTGCCAGCAGCCAAGATTTCCGGACAGGGGGTATCTACGAGCAGTACTTC. The rearrangement joins TRBV14 to TRBJ2-7; 10 nucleotides match TRBD1. Germline V CDR1 and CDR2: SGHDN, FVKESK. The CDR3 runs 17 residues. With 0 bases clipped from V and 3 bases from J, the junction kept 8 bases outside the gene matches.

The chain is built from TRBV6-5 and TRBJ1-4; TRBD1 aligns across 7 bases. The CDR3 consists of 18 residues. Trimming removed 2 bases from V and 0 bases from J; junction bases left unmatched: 9. Germline CDR1 MNHEY, CDR2 SVGAGI. CDR3 DNA sequence: TGTGCCAGCAGTTACATCAAGGGGGACAGTTCAACTAATGAAAAACTGTTTTTT. It codes for CASSYIKGDSSTNEKLFF.

This clonotype was seen repeatedly, ten times or more. The chain combines TRBV5-4 with TRBJ2-3; D unclear. The CDR3 covers 14 residues. V was pared by 3 bases and J by 2 bases, with 10 bases between. CDR1 is SGHNT, CDR2 YYREEE, per germline (reference sequence). The CDR3 DNA sequence: TGTGCCAGCAGCTATCAACAGACCACAGATACGCAGTATTTT. This encodes CASSYQQTTDTQYF.

This clonotype occurred a few times. J is TRBJ2-1 and V is TRBV3-1; D is ambiguous. Germline V gene lookup returns CDR1 LGHDT and CDR2 YNNKEL (reference sequence). Between the trimmed V and J ends, which lost 1 base and 1 base, there was a span of 8 bases. This CDR3 spans 15 amino acids. The CDR3 reads CASSQALGSYNEQFF. The DNA for the CDR3 is TGTGCCAGCAGCCAAGCGTTGGGATCCTACAATGAGCAGTTCTTC.

There are many counts of this clonotype. The V and J genes are TRBV20-1 and TRBJ1-1; TRBD1 matches at 7 bases. The CDR3 runs to 14 residues. V shed 3 bases and J 4 bases; nucleotides not matched to a gene: 8. Germline V lookup: CDR1 DFQATT, CDR2 SNEGSKA (reference sequence). Here the CDR3 DNA reads TGCAGTGCTAGCAGGGGGGGAGTAGCCACTGAAGCTTTCTTT. Its protein is CSASRGGVATEAFF.

This clonotype was seen at least ten times. CDR3 in DNA: TGTGCCAGCAGCAGAGGACAGCCCCAAGAGACCCAGTACTTC. Translated: CASSRGQPQETQYF. This chain links TRBV7-2 with TRBJ2-5, with D perhaps TRBD1 (6 bases). CDR1 and CDR2 from the germline V gene are SGHTA and FQGNSA. V was pared by 5 bases and J by 1 base, with 11 bases between. There are 14 residues in the CDR3.

This chain joins TRBV27 and TRBJ1-1; no reliable D call. This CDR3 has 13 residues. Germline CDR1 is MNHEY and CDR2 is SMNVEV (reference sequence). The germline V and J ends were trimmed by 4 bases and 1 base, with 7 bases remaining between them. CDR3 DNA sequence: TGTGCCAGCAGTTGGACCCCGAACACTGAAGCTTTCTTT. This codes for CASSWTPNTEAFF.

The chain joins TRBV7-8 to TRBJ1-5; D is unclear. CDR1 and CDR2 from the germline V gene are SGHVS and FQNEAQ. Deletions cut 7 bases from V and 0 bases from J, with 10 bases between. CDR3 size: 14 residues. The CDR3 protein is CASTLSDSNQPQHF. In DNA form, the CDR3 reads TGTGCCAGCACCCTCTCGGATAGCAATCAGCCCCAGCATTTT.

This clonotype was recorded a few times. Written as DNA, the CDR3 is TGCAGTGCTAGGGACCCAGCTGGCTCCTATAATTCACCCCTCCACTTT. Amino acid sequence: CSARDPAGSYNSPLHF. This chain links TRBV20-1 with TRBJ1-6; the D is unclear. The germline gives CDR1 DFQATT, CDR2 SNEGSKA (reference sequence). CDR3 size: 16 residues. V lost 3 bases and J lost 0, with 12 bases in between.

This clonotype occurred a few times. The chain couples TRBV3-1 to TRBJ1-5; tentative D call: TRBD1 (6 bases). Germline CDR1 reads LGHDT; CDR2 reads YNNKEL (reference sequence). V gave up 1 base and J gave up 0 bases, with 16 bases separating them. The CDR3 is 18 amino acids. For the CDR3, the DNA is TGTGCCAGCAGCCAAGGGACAGCGTACCAGTATAGCAATCAGCCCCAGCATTTT. It is translated as CASSQGTAYQYSNQPQHF.